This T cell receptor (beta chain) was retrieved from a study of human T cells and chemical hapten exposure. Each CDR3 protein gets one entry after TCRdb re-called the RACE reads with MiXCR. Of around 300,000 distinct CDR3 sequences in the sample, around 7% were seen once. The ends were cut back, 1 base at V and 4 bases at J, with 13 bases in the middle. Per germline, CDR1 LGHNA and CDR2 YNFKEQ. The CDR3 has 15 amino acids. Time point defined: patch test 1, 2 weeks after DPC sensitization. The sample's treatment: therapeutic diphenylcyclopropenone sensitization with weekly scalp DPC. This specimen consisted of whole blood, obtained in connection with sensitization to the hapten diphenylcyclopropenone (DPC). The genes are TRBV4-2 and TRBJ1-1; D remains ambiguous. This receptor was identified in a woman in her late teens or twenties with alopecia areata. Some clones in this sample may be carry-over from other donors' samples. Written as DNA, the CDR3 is TGTGCCAGCAGCCAAGGGGAGCACCGTACCACTGAAGCTTTCTTT. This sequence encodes CASSQGEHRTTEAFF.